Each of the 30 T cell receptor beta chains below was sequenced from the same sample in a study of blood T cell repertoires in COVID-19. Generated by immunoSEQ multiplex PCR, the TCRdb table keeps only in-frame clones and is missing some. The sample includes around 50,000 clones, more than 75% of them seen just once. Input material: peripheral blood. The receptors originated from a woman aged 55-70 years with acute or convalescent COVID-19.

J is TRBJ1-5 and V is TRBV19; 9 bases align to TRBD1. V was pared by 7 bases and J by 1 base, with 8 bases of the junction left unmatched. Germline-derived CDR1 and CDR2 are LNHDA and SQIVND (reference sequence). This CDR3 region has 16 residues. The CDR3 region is CASTHRGLLSNQPQHF. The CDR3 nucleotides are TGTGCCAGTACCCACAGGGGGCTTTTAAGCAATCAGCCCCAGCATTTT.

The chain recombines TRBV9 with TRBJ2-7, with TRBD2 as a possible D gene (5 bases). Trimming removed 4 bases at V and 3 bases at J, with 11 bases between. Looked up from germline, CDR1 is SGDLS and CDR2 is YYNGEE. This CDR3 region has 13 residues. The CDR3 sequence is CASSPGLFYEQYF. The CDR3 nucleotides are TGTGCCAGCAGCCCCGGACTTTTCTACGAGCAGTACTTC.

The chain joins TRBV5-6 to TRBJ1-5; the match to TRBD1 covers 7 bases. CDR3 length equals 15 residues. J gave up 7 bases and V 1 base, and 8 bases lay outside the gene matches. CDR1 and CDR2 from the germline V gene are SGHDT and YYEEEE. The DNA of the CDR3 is TGTGCCAGCAGCTTGCTCAGGGGGAGTGGACAGCCCCAGCATTTT. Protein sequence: CASSLLRGSGQPQHF.

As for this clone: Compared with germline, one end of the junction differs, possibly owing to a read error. The CDR3 sequence: CAISRLSCEQYF. The CDR3, as DNA: TGTGCCATCAGTCGACTGTCCTGCGAGCAGTACTTC. The chain employs TRBV10-3 and TRBJ2-7; D gene unclear. Germline V gene sequence: CDR1 ENHRY, CDR2 SYGVKD. The CDR3 loop spans 12 amino acids.

The CDR3 loop is CASSLGTGGNEQYF. CDR3 DNA: TGTGCCAGCAGTTTAGGGACAGGGGGGAACGAGCAGTACTTC. This sequence joins TRBV27 and TRBJ2-7, with 11 bases lining up with TRBD1. Germline CDR1 reads MNHEY; CDR2 reads SMNVEV (reference sequence). The CDR3 sequence is 14 residues long. The ends lost 2 bases at V and 5 bases at J; junction bases unmatched: 2.

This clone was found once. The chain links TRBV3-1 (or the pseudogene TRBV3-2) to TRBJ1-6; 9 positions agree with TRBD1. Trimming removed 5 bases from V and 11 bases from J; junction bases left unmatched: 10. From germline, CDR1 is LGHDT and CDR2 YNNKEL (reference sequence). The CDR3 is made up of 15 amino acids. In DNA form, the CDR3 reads TGTGCCAGCAGCTCTGCGGCGGGACAGGGAACACCCCTCCACTTT. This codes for CASSSAAGQGTPLHF.

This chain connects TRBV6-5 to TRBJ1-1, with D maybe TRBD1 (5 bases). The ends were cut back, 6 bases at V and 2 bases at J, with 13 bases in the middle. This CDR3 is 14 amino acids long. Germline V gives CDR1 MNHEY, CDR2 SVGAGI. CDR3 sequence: CASSPTVYNTEAFF. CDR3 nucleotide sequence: TGTGCCAGCAGCCCGACAGTGTATAACACTGAAGCTTTCTTT.

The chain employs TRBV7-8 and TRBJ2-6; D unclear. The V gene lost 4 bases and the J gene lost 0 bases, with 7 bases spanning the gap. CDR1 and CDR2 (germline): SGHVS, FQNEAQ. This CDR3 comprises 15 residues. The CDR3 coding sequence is TGTGCCAGCAGCTACTCGTACTCTGGGGCCAACGTCCTGACTTTC. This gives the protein CASSYSYSGANVLTF.

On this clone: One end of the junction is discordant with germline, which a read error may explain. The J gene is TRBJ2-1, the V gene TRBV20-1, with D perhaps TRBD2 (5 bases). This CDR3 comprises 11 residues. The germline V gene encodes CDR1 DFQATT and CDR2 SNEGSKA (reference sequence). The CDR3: CSARVLAGMIF. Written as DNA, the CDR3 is TGCAGTGCTAGAGTCCTTGCGGGTATGATCTTC.

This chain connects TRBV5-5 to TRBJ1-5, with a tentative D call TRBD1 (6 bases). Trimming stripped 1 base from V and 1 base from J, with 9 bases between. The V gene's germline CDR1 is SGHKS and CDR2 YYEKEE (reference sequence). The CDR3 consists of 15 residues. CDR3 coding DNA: TGTGCCAGCAGCTTGCAGGGGATAAGCAATCAGCCCCAGCATTTT. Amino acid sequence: CASSLQGISNQPQHF.

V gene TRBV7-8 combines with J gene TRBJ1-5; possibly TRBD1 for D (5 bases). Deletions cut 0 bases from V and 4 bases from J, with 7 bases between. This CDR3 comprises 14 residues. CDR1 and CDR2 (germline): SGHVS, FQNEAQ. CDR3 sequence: CASSLAQGNQPQHF. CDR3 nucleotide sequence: TGTGCCAGCAGCTTAGCGCAGGGTAATCAGCCCCAGCATTTT. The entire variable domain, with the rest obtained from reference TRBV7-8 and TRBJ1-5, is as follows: GAGVSQSPRYKVAKRGQDVALRCDPISGHVSLFWYQQALGQGPEFLTYFQNEAQLDKSGLPSDRFFAERPEGSVSTLKIQRTQQEDSAVYLCASSLAQGNQPQHFGDGTRLSIL.

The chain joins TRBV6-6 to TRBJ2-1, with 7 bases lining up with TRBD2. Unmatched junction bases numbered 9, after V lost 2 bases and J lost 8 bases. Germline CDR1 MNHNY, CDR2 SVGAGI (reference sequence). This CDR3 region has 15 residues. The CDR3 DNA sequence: TGTGCCAGCAGTTACCTCAGCGGGACCATCTATGAGCAGTTCTTC. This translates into CASSYLSGTIYEQFF.

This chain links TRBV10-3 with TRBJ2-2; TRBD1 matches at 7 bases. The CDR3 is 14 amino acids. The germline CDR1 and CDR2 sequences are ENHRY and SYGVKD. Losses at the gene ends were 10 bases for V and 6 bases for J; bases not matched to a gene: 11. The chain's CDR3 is CATRDRAESGELFF. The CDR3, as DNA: TGTGCCACACGCGACAGGGCGGAGTCCGGGGAGCTGTTTTTT.

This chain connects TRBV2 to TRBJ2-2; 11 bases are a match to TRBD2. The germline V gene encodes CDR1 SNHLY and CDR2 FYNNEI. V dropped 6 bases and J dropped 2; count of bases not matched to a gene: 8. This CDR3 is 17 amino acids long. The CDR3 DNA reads TGTGCCAGCAGCTTAGCCGGGACTAGCGGTAACACCGGGGAGCTGTTTTTT. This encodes CASSLAGTSGNTGELFF. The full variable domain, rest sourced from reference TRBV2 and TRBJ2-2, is EPEVTQTPSHQVTQMGQEVILRCVPISNHLYFYWYRQILGQKVEFLVSFYNNEISEKSEIFDDQFSVERPDGSNFTLKIRSTKLEDSAMYFCASSLAGTSGNTGELFFGEGSRLTVL.

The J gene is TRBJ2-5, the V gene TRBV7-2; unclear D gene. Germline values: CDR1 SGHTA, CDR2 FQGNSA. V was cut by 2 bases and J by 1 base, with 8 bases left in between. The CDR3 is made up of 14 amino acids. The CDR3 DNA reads TGTGCCAGCAGCTTATCCAGGTCCCAAGAGACCCAGTACTTC. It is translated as CASSLSRSQETQYF.

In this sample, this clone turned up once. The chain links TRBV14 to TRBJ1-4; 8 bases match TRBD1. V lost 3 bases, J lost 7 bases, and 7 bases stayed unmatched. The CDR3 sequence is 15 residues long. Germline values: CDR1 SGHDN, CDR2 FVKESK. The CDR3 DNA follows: TGTGCCAGCAGCCACTTGACAGGGGCGGGTGAAAAACTGTTTTTT. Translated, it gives CASSHLTGAGEKLFF.

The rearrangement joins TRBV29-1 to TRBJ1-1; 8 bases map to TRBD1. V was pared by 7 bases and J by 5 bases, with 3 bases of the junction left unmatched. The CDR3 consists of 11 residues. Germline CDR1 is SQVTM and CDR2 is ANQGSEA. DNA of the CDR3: TGCAGCGCGGACAGGGTAACTGAAGCTTTCTTT. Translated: CSADRVTEAFF.

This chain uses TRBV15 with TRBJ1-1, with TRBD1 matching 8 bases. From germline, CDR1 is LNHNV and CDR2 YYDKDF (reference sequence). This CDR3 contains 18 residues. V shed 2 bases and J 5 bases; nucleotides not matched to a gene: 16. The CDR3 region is CATSRTKAPTGAGTEAFF. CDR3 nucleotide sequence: TGTGCCACCAGCAGAACTAAGGCCCCGACAGGGGCAGGGACTGAAGCTTTCTTT.

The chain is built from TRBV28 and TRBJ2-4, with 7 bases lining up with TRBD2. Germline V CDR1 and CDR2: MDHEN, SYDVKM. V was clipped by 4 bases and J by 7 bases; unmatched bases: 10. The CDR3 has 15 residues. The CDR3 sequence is CASSSSGIIRNIQYF. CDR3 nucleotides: TGTGCCAGCAGTTCTAGCGGTATTATCAGGAACATTCAGTACTTC.

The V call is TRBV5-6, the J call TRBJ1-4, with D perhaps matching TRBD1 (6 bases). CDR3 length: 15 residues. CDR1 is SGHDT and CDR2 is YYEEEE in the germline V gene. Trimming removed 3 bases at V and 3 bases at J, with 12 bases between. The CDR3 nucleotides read TGTGCCAGCAGCTCGGGGGGGCCACCTAATGAAAAACTGTTTTTT. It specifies CASSSGGPPNEKLFF.

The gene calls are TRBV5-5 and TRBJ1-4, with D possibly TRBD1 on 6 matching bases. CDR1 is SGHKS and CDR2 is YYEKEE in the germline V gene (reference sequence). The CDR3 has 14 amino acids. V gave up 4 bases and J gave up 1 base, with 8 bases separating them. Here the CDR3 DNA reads TGTGCCAGCAGCCACAGGGTAACTAATGAAAAACTGTTTTTT. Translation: CASSHRVTNEKLFF.

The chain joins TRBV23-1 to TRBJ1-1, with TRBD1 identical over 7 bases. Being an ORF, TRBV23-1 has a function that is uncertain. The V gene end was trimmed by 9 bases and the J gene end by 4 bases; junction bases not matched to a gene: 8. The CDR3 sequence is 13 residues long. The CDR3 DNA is TGCGCCAGAAGGACAGGCCGGGGCACTGAAGCTTTCTTT. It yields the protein CARRTGRGTEAFF.

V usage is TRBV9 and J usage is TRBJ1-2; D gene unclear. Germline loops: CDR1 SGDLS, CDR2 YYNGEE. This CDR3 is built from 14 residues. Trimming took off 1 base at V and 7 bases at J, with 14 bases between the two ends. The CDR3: CASSVSNVRSGYTF. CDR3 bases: TGTGCCAGCAGCGTATCCAATGTGAGGTCTGGCTACACCTTC.

The chain's CDR3 is CASSREYGERNGYTF. CDR3 coding DNA: TGTGCCAGCAGCCGTGAATACGGGGAACGAAATGGCTACACCTTC. V and J are TRBV11-2 and TRBJ1-2, with no clear D. Germline V gene sequence: CDR1 SGHAT, CDR2 FQNNGV. This CDR3 contains 15 residues. The germline V and J ends were trimmed by 5 bases and 6 bases, with 19 bases remaining between them.

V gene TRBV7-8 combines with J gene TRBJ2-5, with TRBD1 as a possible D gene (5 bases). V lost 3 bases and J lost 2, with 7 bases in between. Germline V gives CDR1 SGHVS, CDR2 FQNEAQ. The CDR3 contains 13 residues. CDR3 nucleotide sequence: TGTGCCAGCAGCTTGGACACTCAAGAGACCCAGTACTTC. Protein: CASSLDTQETQYF. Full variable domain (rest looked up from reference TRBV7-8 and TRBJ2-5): GAGVSQSPRYKVAKRGQDVALRCDPISGHVSLFWYQQALGQGPEFLTYFQNEAQLDKSGLPSDRFFAERPEGSVSTLKIQRTQQEDSAVYLCASSLDTQETQYFGPGTRLLVL.

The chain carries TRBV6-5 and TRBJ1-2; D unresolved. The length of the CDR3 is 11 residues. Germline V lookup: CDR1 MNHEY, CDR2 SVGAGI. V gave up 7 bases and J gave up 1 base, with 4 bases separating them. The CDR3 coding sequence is TGTGCCAGCACCAGTAACTATGGCTACACCTTC. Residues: CASTSNYGYTF.

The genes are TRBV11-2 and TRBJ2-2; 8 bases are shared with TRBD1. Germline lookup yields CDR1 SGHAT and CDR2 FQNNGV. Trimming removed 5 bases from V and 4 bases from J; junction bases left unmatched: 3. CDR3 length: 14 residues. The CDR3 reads CASSGQGPTGELFF. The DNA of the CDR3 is TGTGCCAGCAGCGGACAGGGTCCCACCGGGGAGCTGTTTTTT. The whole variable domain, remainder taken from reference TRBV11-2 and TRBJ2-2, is EAGVAQSPRYKIIEKRQSVAFWCNPISGHATLYWYQQILGQGPKLLIQFQNNGVVDDSQLPKDRFSAERLKGVDSTLKIQPAKLEDSAVYLCASSGQGPTGELFFGEGSRLTVL.

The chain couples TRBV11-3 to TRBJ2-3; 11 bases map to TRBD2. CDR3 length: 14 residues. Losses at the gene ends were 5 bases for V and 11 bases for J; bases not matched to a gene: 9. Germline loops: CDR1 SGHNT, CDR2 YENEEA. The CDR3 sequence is CASSLGTSGGWQYF. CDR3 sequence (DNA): TGTGCCAGCAGCCTAGGGACTAGCGGCGGATGGCAGTATTTT.

The CDR3 region is CASSFAGQGWNEQFF. As DNA, the CDR3 is TGTGCCAGCAGCTTTGCGGGACAGGGTTGGAATGAGCAGTTCTTC. This chain links TRBV11-2 with TRBJ2-1; 9 bases fit TRBD1. V was pared by 3 bases and J by 7 bases, with 7 bases of the junction left unmatched. This CDR3 is built from 15 residues. Germline CDR1 SGHAT, CDR2 FQNNGV.

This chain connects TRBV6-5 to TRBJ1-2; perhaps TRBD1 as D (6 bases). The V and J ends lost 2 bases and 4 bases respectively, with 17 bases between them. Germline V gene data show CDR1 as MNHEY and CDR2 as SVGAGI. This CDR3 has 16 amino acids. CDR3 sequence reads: CASSYPPAGDFYGYTF. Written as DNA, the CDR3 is TGTGCCAGCAGTTACCCGCCGGCAGGGGATTTCTATGGCTACACCTTC.